The rows below give T cell receptor beta chains drawn from one sample of a study of T-cell memory formation after mild COVID-19. TCRdb reanalysed the 5' RACE reads using MiXCR and keeps one entry per CDR3 protein. The table shows about 140,000 distinct CDR3 sequences, with approximately 6% occurring only once. The source material was PBMCs or a T cell subset sorted from them (not recorded which). The receptor set was obtained from an adult woman who had mild COVID-19 (a few samples of this study predate the infection). Cell type and time point are not known. CDR3s include the opening cysteine and the closing phenylalanine or tryptophan. D genes are given only for firm matches. A clone size is listed for some rows: how often the clone was seen (once, few, many), or a class if it is expanded.

D	V	size	J	CDR3	DNA
NA	TRBV7-8	many	TRBJ2-5	CASSLIPGGVPETQYF	TGTGCCAGCAGTCTCATCCCAGGGGGGGTCCCAGAGACCCAGTACTTC
NA	TRBV24-1	many	TRBJ1-1	CATSDSHSTGNTEAFF	TGTGCCACCAGTGATTCCCATTCGACAGGGAACACTGAAGCTTTCTTT
NA	TRBV5-1	many	TRBJ2-1	CASSPRLVPGSSNNEQFF	TGCGCCAGCAGCCCTCGCCTCGTACCGGGCAGCAGCAACAATGAGCAGTTCTTC
TRBD2	TRBV7-9	many	TRBJ2-1	CASSSWGLAGGQDSYNEQFF	TGTGCCAGCAGCTCCTGGGGCCTAGCGGGGGGGCAGGACTCCTACAATGAGCAGTTCTTC
NA	TRBV3-1	many	TRBJ2-7	CASSRTSGARSYEQYF	TGTGCCAGCAGCCGGACATCAGGCGCGAGATCGTACGAGCAGTACTTC
NA	TRBV9	NA	TRBJ2-1	CASTAGGEQFF	TGTGCCAGCACAGCGGGTGGGGAGCAGTTCTTC
TRBD1	TRBV18	NA	TRBJ1-3	CASSNRQGQSGNTIYF	TGTGCCAGCTCAAACAGACAGGGCCAATCTGGAAACACCATATATTTT
NA	TRBV19	NA	TRBJ2-5	CASSTGTLETQYF	TGTGCCAGTAGTACGGGTACGTTAGAGACCCAGTACTTC
NA	TRBV11-2	many	TRBJ2-1	CASSSGYEQFF	TGTGCCAGCAGCTCCGGATATGAGCAGTTCTTC
NA	TRBV5-1	few	TRBJ1-5	CASSWGYSNQPQHF	TGCGCCAGCAGCTGGGGTTATAGCAATCAGCCCCAGCATTTT
NA	TRBV7-8	NA	TRBJ1-2	CASSLVSSGYTF	TGTGCCAGCAGCTTAGTGTCTTCCGGCTACACCTTC
NA	TRBV7-3	NA	TRBJ2-1	CASSLGVIRNNEQFF	TGTGCCAGCAGCTTAGGGGTTATTCGGAACAATGAGCAGTTCTTC
TRBD2	TRBV7-2	NA	TRBJ2-7	CASSLGLSTSGTNEQYF	TGTGCCAGCAGCTTAGGTTTATCGACTAGCGGGACCAACGAGCAGTACTTC
TRBD2	TRBV7-2	many	TRBJ2-1	CASSASSGRSSYNEQFF	TGTGCCAGCAGCGCTTCTAGCGGCCGTAGCTCCTACAATGAGCAGTTCTTC
NA	TRBV7-9	many	TRBJ2-6	CASSFYSGANVLTF	TGTGCCAGCAGCTTTTACTCCGGGGCCAACGTCCTGACTTTC
NA	TRBV5-1	many	TRBJ2-7	CASSLAREEQYF	TGCGCCAGCAGCTTGGCCCGTGAGGAGCAGTACTTC
NA	TRBV29-1	NA	TRBJ1-2	CSVEEGEGYTF	TGCAGCGTTGAAGAAGGGGAGGGCTACACCTTC
NA	TRBV11-2	many	TRBJ1-1	CASSRPTRNTEAFF	TGTGCCAGCAGCCGACCAACCCGGAACACTGAAGCTTTCTTT
TRBD1	TRBV5-5	many	TRBJ2-7	CASSLFSGQGSLGEQYF	TGTGCCAGCAGCCTCTTTTCGGGACAGGGGTCCTTGGGGGAGCAGTACTTC
NA	TRBV6-5	few	TRBJ2-7	CASSSRWGGGYEQYF	TGTGCCAGCAGCTCGAGGTGGGGGGGCGGTTACGAGCAGTACTTC
NA	TRBV7-2	NA	TRBJ2-1	CASSPGRAPRIYNEQFF	TGTGCCAGCAGCCCCGGGCGGGCCCCCCGGATATACAATGAGCAGTTCTTC
NA	TRBV7-2	few	TRBJ1-2	CASSEEGTVYGYTF	TGTGCCAGCAGCGAGGAGGGGACGGTCTATGGCTACACCTTC
NA	TRBV11-3	NA	TRBJ1-1	CASSHEPGMNTEAFF	TGTGCCAGCAGCCACGAACCCGGGATGAACACTGAAGCTTTCTTT
NA	TRBV9	many	TRBJ2-7	CASSVGQLSYEQYF	TGTGCCAGCAGCGTCGGACAATTATCCTACGAGCAGTACTTC
TRBD1	TRBV7-6	many	TRBJ2-7	CASSPGTGRAYEQYF	TGTGCCAGCAGCCCCGGGACAGGGCGAGCCTACGAGCAGTACTTC
NA	TRBV4-1	many	TRBJ1-2	CASRPNSGYGYTF	TGCGCCAGCAGACCTAACAGCGGCTATGGCTACACCTTC
NA	TRBV3-1	NA	TRBJ2-7	CASSHAAATAYEQYF	TGTGCCAGCAGCCATGCGGCAGCCACTGCCTACGAGCAGTACTTC
TRBD2	TRBV7-2	few	TRBJ2-3	CASSLGTSGRLTQYF	TGTGCCAGCAGCTTAGGGACTAGCGGGAGGCTTACGCAGTATTTT
TRBD1	TRBV3-1	few	TRBJ2-7	CASSQGTGRYEQYF	TGTGCCAGCAGCCAAGGGACAGGGAGGTACGAGCAGTACTTC
TRBD2	TRBV7-9	NA	TRBJ2-1	CASSSLGRLAGWNNEQFF	TGTGCCAGCAGCTCACTCGGCAGACTAGCGGGATGGAACAATGAGCAGTTCTTC
NA	TRBV19	NA	TRBJ2-7	CASSMGSSYEQYF	TGTGCCAGTAGTATGGGCTCCTCCTACGAGCAGTACTTC
NA	TRBV7-3	many	TRBJ1-1	CASSTRDQGKMNTEAFF	TGTGCCAGCAGCACTAGGGATCAGGGAAAAATGAACACTGAAGCTTTCTTT
NA	TRBV7-9	many	TRBJ1-1	CASSLEEFTSTEAFF	TGTGCCAGCAGCTTAGAAGAGTTCACAAGCACTGAAGCTTTCTTT
NA	TRBV5-1	NA	TRBJ1-1	CASSPREGTNTEAFF	TGCGCCAGCAGCCCCCGGGAGGGGACGAACACTGAAGCTTTCTTT
NA	TRBV12-3/TRBV12-4	few	TRBJ2-7	CASSLSGFEQYF	TGTGCCAGCAGTTTAAGTGGCTTCGAGCAGTACTTC
TRBD2	TRBV20-1	many	TRBJ2-3	CSASPVRAGLENTQYF	TGCAGTGCTAGCCCTGTACGAGCGGGGTTAGAAAATACGCAGTATTTT
NA	TRBV12-3/TRBV12-4	many	TRBJ1-4	CASSYGGSEKLFF	TGTGCCAGCAGCTACGGGGGGTCTGAAAAACTGTTTTTT
TRBD1	TRBV13	few	TRBJ1-4	CASSLKPGTGTEKLFF	TGTGCCAGCAGTCTTAAACCCGGGACAGGGACCGAAAAACTGTTTTTT
TRBD2	TRBV5-1	NA	TRBJ2-5	CASTLAGSGTQYF	TGCGCCAGCACCTTAGCGGGGTCGGGGACCCAGTACTTC
TRBD1	TRBV11-2	many	TRBJ2-7	CASSRYGQASYEQYF	TGTGCCAGCAGCCGCTACGGACAGGCGTCCTACGAGCAGTACTTC
NA	TRBV4-1	few	TRBJ1-2	CASSQGGKANYGYTF	TGCGCCAGCAGCCAAGGTGGGAAGGCTAACTATGGCTACACCTTC
TRBD2	TRBV5-1	many	TRBJ2-2	CASSLALAYTGELFF	TGCGCCAGCAGCTTGGCACTAGCGTACACCGGGGAGCTGTTTTTT
NA	TRBV19	NA	TRBJ1-5	CASSIVGTNQPQHF	TGTGCCAGTAGTATAGTTGGCACCAATCAGCCCCAGCATTTT
NA	TRBV7-9	NA	TRBJ2-1	CASSSGKLSYNEQFF	TGTGCCAGCAGCTCCGGGAAGTTGTCCTACAATGAGCAGTTCTTC
TRBD1	TRBV3-1	many	TRBJ2-1	CASSQPGARDRGRNEQFF	TGTGCCAGCAGCCAACCTGGAGCCCGCGACAGGGGCAGGAATGAGCAGTTCTTC
NA	TRBV5-1	NA	TRBJ1-3	CASSLAAASSGNTIYF	TGCGCCAGCAGCTTGGCCGCGGCCAGCTCTGGAAACACCATATATTTT
NA	TRBV5-1	many	TRBJ1-1	CASSLRESNTEAFF	TGCGCCAGCAGCTTAAGGGAATCGAACACTGAAGCTTTCTTT
TRBD2	TRBV20-1	many	TRBJ2-3	CSAWVAGATDTQYF	TGCAGTGCTTGGGTAGCGGGGGCCACAGATACGCAGTATTTT
NA	TRBV7-9	few	TRBJ2-2	CASRLGTGELFF	TGTGCCAGCAGGTTGGGAACCGGGGAGCTGTTTTTT
NA	TRBV3-1	many	TRBJ2-7	CASSSYYEQYF	TGTGCCAGCAGTTCTTACTACGAGCAGTACTTC
NA	TRBV7-9	many	TRBJ2-6	CASSSGFNGANVLTF	TGTGCCAGCAGTTCAGGGTTTAATGGGGCCAACGTCCTGACTTTC